The 26 T cell receptor beta chains below all came from one sample that was sequenced in a study of vaccination and CD4 T cells after COVID-19. The Oncomine TCR Beta short-read assay sequenced DNA from cultured CD4+ T cells. TCRdb re-analysed the PCR reads in MiXCR, keeping a single row per CDR3 protein. The table has some 2,500 distinct CDR3 sequences, around 24% seen once. These receptors' antigens are unknown. The treatment is: approximately 9-day PBMC culture with coronavirus spike peptide pools or control peptides (ViraFEST assay). Sequenced sample: CD4+ T cells from blood, cultured in vitro. These receptors were taken from a human donor who had recovered from COVID-19.

The V and J genes are TRBV20-1 and TRBJ2-5; 7 nucleotides align to TRBD2. Germline CDR1 DFQATT, CDR2 SNEGSKA (reference sequence). The V segment lost 4 bases and the J segment 3 bases; nucleotides outside the gene matches: 11. This CDR3 is built from 15 residues. The CDR3 spells CSATSSREYEETQYF. The CDR3, as DNA: TGCAGTGCTACATCGTCGCGGGAGTATGAAGAGACCCAGTACTTC.

This clonotype qualifies as medium-sized (0.01 to 0.1%). For the CDR3, the DNA is TGTGCCAGCAGCCCTAGGCCTGGGACCACCACGGAGCAGTACTTC. This codes for CASSPRPGTTTEQYF. The chain uses TRBV5-4 and TRBJ2-7; D assignment may be TRBD1 or TRBD2 (5 bases each). Germline CDR1 reads SGHNT; CDR2 reads YYREEE (reference sequence). This CDR3 has 15 residues. With 4 bases removed from V and 7 bases from J, the gap between germline ends came to 21 bases.

V usage is TRBV7-2 and J usage is TRBJ1-2, with 7 bases that match TRBD1. Unmatched junction bases numbered 10, after V lost 1 base and J lost 8 bases. The CDR3 is made up of 15 amino acids. Germline CDR1 and CDR2: SGHTA and FQGNSA. CDR3 sequence (DNA): TGTGCCAGCAGCTTAGTTTTTTCTAGGGGGCGCGGCTACACCTTC. Translating it yields CASSLVFSRGRGYTF.

The J gene is TRBJ2-5, the V gene TRBV2; TRBD1 matches at 7 bases. V lost 7 bases and J lost 6; bases outside the gene matches: 5. CDR1 and CDR2 from the germline V gene are SNHLY and FYNNEI. This CDR3 has 12 residues. CDR3 nucleotide sequence: TGTGCCAGCAAAGACAGGGCCCAGACCCAGTACTTC. This gives the protein CASKDRAQTQYF. The full variable domain, in which reference TRBV2 and TRBJ2-5 provide the parts outside the CDR3, is EPEVTQTPSHQVTQMGQEVILRCVPISNHLYFYWYRQILGQKVEFLVSFYNNEISEKSEIFDDQFSVERPDGSNFTLKIRSTKLEDSAMYFCASKDRAQTQYFGPGTRLLVL.

This clonotype turned up a few times. J is TRBJ2-5 and V is TRBV20-1; weak D call: TRBD2 (6 bases). Looked up from germline, CDR1 is DFQATT and CDR2 is SNEGSKA (reference sequence). This CDR3 contains 12 residues. The ends were cut back, 1 base at V and 4 bases at J, with 7 bases in the middle. The CDR3 DNA follows: TGCAGTGCTAGAGCCGGGGGAGAGACCCAGTACTTC. This sequence encodes CSARAGGETQYF.

This chain links TRBV11-3 with TRBJ1-3, with 11 positions matching TRBD1. Germline V gene data show CDR1 as SGHNT and CDR2 as YENEEA. The CDR3 length is 16 residues. V trimming: 5 bases; J trimming: 0 bases; junction bases outside the gene matches: 3. As DNA, the CDR3 is TGTGCCAGCAGCCCAGGACAGGGGGCCTCTGGAAACACCATATATTTT. It encodes CASSPGQGASGNTIYF.

Here the CDR3 reads CATSDPGGAGVEQFF. CDR3 bases: TGTGCCACCAGTGACCCGGGGGGAGCGGGAGTAGAGCAGTTCTTC. The V gene is TRBV24-1, the J gene TRBJ2-1, with 8 bases lining up with TRBD2. CDR3 length: 15 amino acids. Germline CDR1 reads KGHDR; CDR2 reads SFDVKD. V lost 4 bases, J lost 10 bases, and 11 bases stayed unmatched.

The chain employs TRBV3-1 and TRBJ1-6; D unclear. The CDR3 is made up of 13 amino acids. CDR1 is LGHDT, CDR2 YNNKEL, per germline (reference sequence). Between the trimmed V and J ends, which lost 4 bases and 9 bases, there was a span of 10 bases. The CDR3 nucleotides are TGTGCCAGCAGCCCCACGAGGGTTTCACCCCTCCACTTT. Protein: CASSPTRVSPLHF.

The chain employs TRBV21-1 and TRBJ2-7. TRBV21-1 is recorded as a pseudogene. The CDR3 has 12 residues. The CDR3 DNA follows: TGTGCCAGCAGCAAAGGGGTGAACGAGCAGTACTTC. Protein sequence: CASSKGVNEQYF.

The chain's CDR3 is CASSIEPRTVGWNQPQHF. The CDR3, as DNA: TGTGCCAGTAGTATAGAACCCCGGACAGTGGGATGGAATCAGCCCCAGCATTTT. The chain is built from TRBV19 and TRBJ1-5, with D possibly matching TRBD1 (6 bases). The V gene lost 0 bases and the J gene lost 4 bases, with 19 bases spanning the gap. Per the germline V gene, CDR1 is LNHDA and CDR2 is SQIVND (reference sequence). The CDR3 contains 18 residues.

In this sample, this clonotype is medium-sized (0.01 to 0.1%). CDR3 DNA: TGTGCCAGCAGCTTCGGCAGGGGGGATGGCTACACCTTC. It specifies CASSFGRGDGYTF. The rearrangement joins TRBV7-2 to TRBJ1-2, with 7 bases identical to TRBD1. J lost 6 bases, V lost 3 bases, and 4 bases had no gene match. The CDR3 runs 13 residues. Germline lookup yields CDR1 SGHTA and CDR2 FQGNSA.

The chain is built from TRBV9 and TRBJ2-1; TRBD1 or TRBD2 may be the D gene (6 bases each). V was trimmed by 3 bases and J by 8 bases, leaving 15 bases between them. CDR3 length equals 14 residues. In germline, CDR1 is SGDLS, CDR2 YYNGEE. CDR3 sequence (DNA): TGTGCCAGCAGCGCCGCCCTAGGGGGGCATGAGCAGTTCTTC. Its protein is CASSAALGGHEQFF.

In its sample, this clonotype was seen a few times. The chain couples TRBV7-2 to TRBJ1-3; a weak D match, TRBD1 (5 bases). CDR3 length: 15 residues. Trimming stripped 5 bases from V and 2 bases from J, with 13 bases between. CDR1 and CDR2 from the germline V gene are SGHTA and FQGNSA. This CDR3 reads CASSPRGGAGNTIYF. CDR3 sequence (DNA): TGTGCCAGCAGCCCACGGGGGGGGGCTGGAAACACCATATATTTT.

The CDR3 region has the DNA TGTGCCAGTAGTATGAGGACAGGGTTGAACTATGGCTACACCTTC. It translates to CASSMRTGLNYGYTF. The gene calls are TRBV19 and TRBJ1-2, with 8 bases identical to TRBD1. The CDR3 length is 15 residues. In germline, CDR1 is LNHDA, CDR2 SQIVND (reference sequence). Trimming at V came to 3 bases and at J to 2 bases, leaving 5 bases not matched to a gene. The entire variable domain, with the rest obtained from reference TRBV19 and TRBJ1-2, is as follows: DGGITQSPKYLFRKEGQNVTLSCEQNLNHDAMYWYRQDPGQGLRLIYYSQIVNDFQKGDIAEGYSVSREKKESFPLTVTSAQKNPTAFYLCASSMRTGLNYGYTFGSGTRLTVV.

The V gene is TRBV5-8, the J gene TRBJ2-6; D is unresolved. CDR1 and CDR2 from the germline V gene are SGHTS and YDEGEE. The V end lost 0 bases, the J end lost 0 bases, and 10 bases lay between the germline ends. This CDR3 has 17 residues. CDR3 sequence: CASSLGSPSSGANVLTF. CDR3 DNA sequence: TGTGCCAGCAGCTTGGGCAGCCCCTCCTCTGGGGCCAACGTCCTGACTTTC.

CDR3 DNA: TGTGCCAGCAGCTTTGACCGCGACTCTGAAGCTTTCTTT. It translates to CASSFDRDSEAFF. The chain has TRBV7-3 and TRBJ1-1; D uncertain. The V end lost 3 bases, the J end lost 6 bases, and 11 bases lay between the germline ends. Germline CDR1 and CDR2: SGHTA and FQGTGA. The CDR3 is made up of 13 amino acids.

This clonotype appeared a few times. The chain combines TRBV10-3 with TRBJ1-2; D not resolved. The CDR3 length is 13 residues. V lost 0 bases and J 6 bases, leaving 8 bases between the germline ends. Germline V CDR1 and CDR2: ENHRY, SYGVKD. The CDR3 loop reads CAISESASDGYTF. CDR3 coding DNA: TGTGCCATCAGTGAGTCGGCCTCGGATGGCTACACCTTC.

The chain links TRBV15 to TRBJ2-7; 7 bases agree with TRBD1. J was trimmed by 4 bases and V by 3 bases; bases with no gene match: 6. CDR3 length equals 14 residues. The germline CDR1 and CDR2 sequences are LNHNV and YYDKDF (reference sequence). The CDR3, as DNA: TGTGCCACCAGCAGGACAGGGTTTGGGTACGAGCAGTACTTC. Its protein is CATSRTGFGYEQYF.

This clonotype was seen a few times. The chain links TRBV7-2 to TRBJ2-5, with 11 bases matching TRBD2. Trimming removed 3 bases from V and 1 base from J; junction bases left unmatched: 10. Per germline, CDR1 SGHTA and CDR2 FQGNSA. The CDR3 is 18 amino acids. CDR3 DNA: TGTGCCAGCAGCTTGGTAGGACTAGCGGGCCGTATCCAAGAGACCCAGTACTTC. Translating it yields CASSLVGLAGRIQETQYF.

Written as DNA, the CDR3 is TGTGCCAGCAGTTACTCGCGGACAGGCATAGCAGGTCGAGCGCAGTATTTT. Its translation: CASSYSRTGIAGRAQYF. V is TRBV6-5 and J is TRBJ2-3; 7 nucleotides align to TRBD1. CDR1 is MNHEY and CDR2 is SVGAGI in the germline V gene. V lost 0 bases, J lost 10 bases, and 16 bases stayed unmatched. The CDR3 extends over 17 amino acids.

Notes on this clonotype: At one end the junction does not follow the germline gene, possibly because of a read error. V is TRBV24-1 and J is TRBJ1-1; D is uncertain. Per germline, CDR1 KGHDR and CDR2 SFDVKD. The length of the CDR3 is 12 residues. In nucleotides, the CDR3 is TGTGCCACCAGTGGTTTGGAGGGTGTCGCTTTCTTT. Translated, it gives CATSGLEGVAFF.

The V call is TRBV6-1, the J call TRBJ1-6; tentatively, D is TRBD1 (6 bases). Trimming shortened V by 6 bases and J by 4 bases, and 16 bases separated the two germline ends. This CDR3 spans 16 amino acids. The germline V gene has CDR1 MNHNS and CDR2 SASEGT. This CDR3 reads CASRAGAVDYNSPLHF. CDR3 DNA: TGTGCCAGCAGGGCAGGGGCCGTTGATTATAATTCACCCCTCCACTTT.

By sample fraction, this clonotype is medium-sized. This chain joins TRBV11-2 and TRBJ1-2, with unresolved D. Germline V CDR1 and CDR2: SGHAT, FQNNGV. CDR3 length: 15 amino acids. The V end was cut by 4 bases, the J end by 5 bases, with 17 bases between. In DNA, the CDR3 is TGTGCCAGCAGCTCCAGGAAGAACTTAATTTATGGCTACACCTTC. Protein product: CASSSRKNLIYGYTF.

The V and J genes are TRBV24-1 and TRBJ2-1, with TRBD2 matching over 12 bases. The ends lost 3 bases at V and 5 bases at J; junction bases unmatched: 4. Germline CDR1 KGHDR, CDR2 SFDVKD. This CDR3 contains 16 residues. This CDR3 reads CATSDVLAGGHNEQFF. Written as DNA, the CDR3 is TGTGCCACCAGTGATGTACTAGCGGGAGGCCACAATGAGCAGTTCTTC.

The table lists this clonotype with a few counts. V usage is TRBV27 and J usage is TRBJ2-3; 12 nucleotides agree with TRBD2. This CDR3 comprises 18 residues. Germline lookup yields CDR1 MNHEY and CDR2 SMNVEV (reference sequence). V lost 1 base and J lost 3; bases outside the gene matches: 8. CDR3 sequence reads: CASSLYPTSGSSTDTQYF. CDR3 nucleotide sequence: TGTGCCAGCAGTTTATACCCGACTAGCGGGAGTAGTACAGATACGCAGTATTTT.

This sequence joins TRBV7-9 and TRBJ2-7; the match to TRBD1 covers 10 bases. Germline loops: CDR1 SEHNR, CDR2 FQNEAQ (reference sequence). With 4 bases clipped from V and 5 bases from J, the junction kept 5 bases outside the gene matches. The CDR3 contains 14 residues. CDR3 loop: CASSSPGQGNEQYF. In DNA form, the CDR3 reads TGTGCCAGCAGCTCCCCGGGACAGGGGAACGAGCAGTACTTC.